The clone carrying this T cell receptor beta chain was seen more than once but under ten times. Its antigen is not known. A much larger clone is a single base away; this may be a read error. PCR was performed a second time for roughly 7 to 11 cycles using a sample-barcoded 5' primer and a J-beta primer mix. TCRdb analysed the 5' RACE reads with MiXCR anew, one entry per CDR3 protein. Among roughly 650,000 distinct CDR3 sequences listed, less than 40% were seen once. There were healthy Caucasian individuals from Russia, aged roughly 6 to 100, serving as donors. This sample was included in a study of blood T cells in healthy people across ages. Study-wide findings and caveats: When set beside aged donors, long-lived donors presented more naive CD4+ cells and higher diversity. CMV infection status of these donors was not known.

Germline-derived CDR1 and CDR2 are SGHVS and FQNEAQ. The CDR3 is 15 residues long. The specimen sequenced was blood. The chain combines TRBV7-8 with TRBJ2-5, with 8 bases identical to TRBD2. This TCR derives from a woman of 80 years or more in good health. The CDR3 loop reads CASSLDAGGGETRYF. CDR3 nucleotide sequence: TGTGCCAGCAGCTTAGACGCGGGGGGCGGGGAGACCCGGTACTTC.